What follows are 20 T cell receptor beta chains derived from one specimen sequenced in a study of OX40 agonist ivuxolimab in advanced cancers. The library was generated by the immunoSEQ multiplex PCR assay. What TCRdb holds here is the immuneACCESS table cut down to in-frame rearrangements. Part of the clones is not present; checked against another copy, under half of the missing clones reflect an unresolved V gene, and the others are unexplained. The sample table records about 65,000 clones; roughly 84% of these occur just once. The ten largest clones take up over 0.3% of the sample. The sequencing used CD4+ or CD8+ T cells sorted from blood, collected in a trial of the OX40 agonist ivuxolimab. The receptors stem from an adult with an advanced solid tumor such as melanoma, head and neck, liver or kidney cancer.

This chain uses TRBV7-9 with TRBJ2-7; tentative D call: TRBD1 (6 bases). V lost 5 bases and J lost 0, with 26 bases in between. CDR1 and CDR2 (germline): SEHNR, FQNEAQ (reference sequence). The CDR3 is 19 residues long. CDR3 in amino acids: CASSPPPNPQGTISYEQYF. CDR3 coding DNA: TGTGCCAGCAGCCCGCCCCCAAACCCCCAGGGGACCATCTCCTACGAGCAGTACTTC. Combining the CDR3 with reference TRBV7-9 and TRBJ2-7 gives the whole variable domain DTGVSQNPRHKITKRGQNVTFRCDPISEHNRLYWYRQTLGQGPEFLTYFQNEAQLEKSRLLSDRFSAERPKGSFSTLEIQRTEQGDSAMYLCASSPPPNPQGTISYEQYFGPGTRLTVT.

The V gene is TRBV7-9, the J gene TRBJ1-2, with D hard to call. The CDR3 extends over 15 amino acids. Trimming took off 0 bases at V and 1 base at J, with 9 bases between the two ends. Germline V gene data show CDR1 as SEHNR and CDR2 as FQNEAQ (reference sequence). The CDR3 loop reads CASSLASVLNYGYTF. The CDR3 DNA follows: TGTGCCAGCAGCTTAGCATCGGTTCTTAACTATGGCTACACCTTC.

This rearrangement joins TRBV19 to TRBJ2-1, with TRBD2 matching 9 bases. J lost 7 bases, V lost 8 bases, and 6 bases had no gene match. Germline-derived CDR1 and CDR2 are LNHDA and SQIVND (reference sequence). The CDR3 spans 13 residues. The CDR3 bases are TGTGCCAGTGGGGCGGGGGGGCCGAATGAGCAGTTCTTC. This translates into CASGAGGPNEQFF.

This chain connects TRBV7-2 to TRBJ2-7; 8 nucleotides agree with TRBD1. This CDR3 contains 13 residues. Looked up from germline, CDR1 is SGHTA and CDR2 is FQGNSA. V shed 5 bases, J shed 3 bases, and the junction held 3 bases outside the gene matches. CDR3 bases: TGTGCCAGCAGCATCACAGGGGGCTACGAGCAGTACTTC. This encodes CASSITGGYEQYF. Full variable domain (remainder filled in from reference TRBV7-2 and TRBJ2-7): GAGVSQSPSNKVTEKGKDVELRCDPISGHTALYWYRQSLGQGLEFLIYFQGNSAPDKSGLPSDRFSAERTGGSVSTLTIQRTQQEDSAVYLCASSITGGYEQYFGPGTRLTVT.

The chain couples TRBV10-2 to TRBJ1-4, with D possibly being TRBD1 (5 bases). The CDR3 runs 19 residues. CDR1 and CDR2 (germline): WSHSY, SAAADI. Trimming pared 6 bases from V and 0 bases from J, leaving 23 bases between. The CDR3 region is CASSRDPNKHLATNEKLFF. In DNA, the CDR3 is TGCGCCAGCAGCAGGGACCCAAATAAACACCTTGCAACTAATGAAAAACTGTTTTTT.

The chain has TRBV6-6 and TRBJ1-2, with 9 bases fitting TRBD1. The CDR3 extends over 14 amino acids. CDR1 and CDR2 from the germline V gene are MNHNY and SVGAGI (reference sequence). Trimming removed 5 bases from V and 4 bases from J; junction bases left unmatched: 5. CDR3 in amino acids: CASSKQGAGYGYTF. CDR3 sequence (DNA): TGTGCCAGCAGTAAACAGGGGGCGGGCTATGGCTACACCTTC.

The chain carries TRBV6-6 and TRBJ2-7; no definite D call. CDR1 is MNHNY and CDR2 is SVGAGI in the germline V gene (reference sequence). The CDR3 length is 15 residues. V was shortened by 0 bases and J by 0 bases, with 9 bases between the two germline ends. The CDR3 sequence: CASSYSILGSYEQYF. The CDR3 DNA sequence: TGTGCCAGCAGTTACTCGATTCTTGGCTCCTACGAGCAGTACTTC.

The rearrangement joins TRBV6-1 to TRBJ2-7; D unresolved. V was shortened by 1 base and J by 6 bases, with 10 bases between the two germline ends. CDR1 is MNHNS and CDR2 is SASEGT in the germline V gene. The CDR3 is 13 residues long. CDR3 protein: CASSEVGKGEQYF. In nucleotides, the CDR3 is TGTGCCAGCAGTGAAGTGGGAAAGGGCGAGCAGTACTTC.

The CDR3 loop reads CATHWGPADTEAFF. CDR3 nucleotide sequence: TGCGCCACCCATTGGGGCCCCGCAGACACTGAAGCTTTCTTT. This chain links TRBV5-1 with TRBJ1-1; D perhaps matches TRBD1 (5 bases). The length of the CDR3 is 14 residues. Trimming took 9 bases from V and 3 from J, leaving 18 bases between them. CDR1 and CDR2 (germline): SGHRS, YFSETQ.

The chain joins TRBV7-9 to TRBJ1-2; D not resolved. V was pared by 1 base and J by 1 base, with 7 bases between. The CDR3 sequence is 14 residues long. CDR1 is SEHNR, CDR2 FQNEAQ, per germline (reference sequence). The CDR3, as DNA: TGTGCCAGCAGCTTAGACACAGATAACTATGGCTACACCTTC. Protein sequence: CASSLDTDNYGYTF.

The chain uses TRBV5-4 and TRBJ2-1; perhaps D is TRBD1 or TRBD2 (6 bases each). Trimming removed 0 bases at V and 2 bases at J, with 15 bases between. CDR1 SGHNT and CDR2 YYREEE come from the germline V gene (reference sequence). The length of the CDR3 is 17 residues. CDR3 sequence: CASSLEGVGGAYNEQFF. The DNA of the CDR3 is TGTGCCAGCAGCTTGGAAGGGGTGGGGGGCGCCTACAATGAGCAGTTCTTC.

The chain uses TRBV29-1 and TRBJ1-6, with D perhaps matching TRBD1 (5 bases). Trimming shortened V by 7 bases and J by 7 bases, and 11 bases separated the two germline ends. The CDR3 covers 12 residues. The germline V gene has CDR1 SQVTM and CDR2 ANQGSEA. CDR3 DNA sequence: TGCAGCGCACAGGAACACAATTCACCCCTCCACTTT. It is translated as CSAQEHNSPLHF.

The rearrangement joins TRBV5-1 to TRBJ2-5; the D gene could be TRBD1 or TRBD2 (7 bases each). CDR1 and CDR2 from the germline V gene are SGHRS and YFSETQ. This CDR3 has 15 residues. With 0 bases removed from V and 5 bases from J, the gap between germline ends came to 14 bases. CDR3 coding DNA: TGCGCCAGCAGCTTGGGTCCAGGGGGGGAGGAGACCCAGTACTTC. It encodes CASSLGPGGEETQYF.

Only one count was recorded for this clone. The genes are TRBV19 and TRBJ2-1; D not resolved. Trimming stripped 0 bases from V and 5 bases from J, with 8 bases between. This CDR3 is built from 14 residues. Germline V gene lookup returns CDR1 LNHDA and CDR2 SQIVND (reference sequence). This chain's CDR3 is CASSIERPNNEQFF. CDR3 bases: TGTGCCAGTAGTATAGAGAGGCCCAACAATGAGCAGTTCTTC.

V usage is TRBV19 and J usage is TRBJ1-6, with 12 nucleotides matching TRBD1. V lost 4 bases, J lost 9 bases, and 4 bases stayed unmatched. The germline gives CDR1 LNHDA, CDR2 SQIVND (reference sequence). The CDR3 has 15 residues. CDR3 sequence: CASSRDRGPSSPLHF. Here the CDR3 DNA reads TGTGCCAGTAGTAGGGACAGGGGGCCCAGTTCACCCCTCCACTTT.

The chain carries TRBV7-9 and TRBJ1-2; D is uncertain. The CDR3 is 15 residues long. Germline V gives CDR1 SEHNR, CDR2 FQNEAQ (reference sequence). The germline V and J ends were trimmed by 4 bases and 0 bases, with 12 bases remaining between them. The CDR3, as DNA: TGTGCCAGCAGCTCCGGGTTTTTGACTAACTATGGCTACACCTTC. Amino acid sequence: CASSSGFLTNYGYTF.

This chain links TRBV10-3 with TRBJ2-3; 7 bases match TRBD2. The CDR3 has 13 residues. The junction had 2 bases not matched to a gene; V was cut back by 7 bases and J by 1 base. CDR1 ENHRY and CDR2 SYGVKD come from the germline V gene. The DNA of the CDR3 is TGTGCCATCATGGGGGGGGGCACAGATACGCAGTATTTT. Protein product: CAIMGGGTDTQYF.

The CDR3 sequence: CASSRAGTSGETQYF. In nucleotides, the CDR3 is TGTGCCAGCTCACGGGCCGGGACTAGCGGCGAGACCCAGTACTTC. The genes are TRBV18 and TRBJ2-5, with TRBD2 identical over 11 bases. V lost 4 bases, J lost 5 bases, and 6 bases stayed unmatched. The CDR3 consists of 15 residues. Per the germline V gene, CDR1 is KGHSH and CDR2 is LQKENI.

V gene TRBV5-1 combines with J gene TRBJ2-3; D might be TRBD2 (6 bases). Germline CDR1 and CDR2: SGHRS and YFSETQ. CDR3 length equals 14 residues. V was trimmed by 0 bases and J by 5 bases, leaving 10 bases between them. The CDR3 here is CASSLGLGKDTQYF. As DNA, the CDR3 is TGCGCCAGCAGCTTGGGACTAGGGAAAGATACGCAGTATTTT.

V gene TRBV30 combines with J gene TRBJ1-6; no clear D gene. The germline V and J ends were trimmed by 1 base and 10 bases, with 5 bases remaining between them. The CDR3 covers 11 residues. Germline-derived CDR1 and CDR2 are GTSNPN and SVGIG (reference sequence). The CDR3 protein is CAWSEASPLHF. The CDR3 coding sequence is TGTGCCTGGAGTGAGGCCTCACCCCTCCACTTT.